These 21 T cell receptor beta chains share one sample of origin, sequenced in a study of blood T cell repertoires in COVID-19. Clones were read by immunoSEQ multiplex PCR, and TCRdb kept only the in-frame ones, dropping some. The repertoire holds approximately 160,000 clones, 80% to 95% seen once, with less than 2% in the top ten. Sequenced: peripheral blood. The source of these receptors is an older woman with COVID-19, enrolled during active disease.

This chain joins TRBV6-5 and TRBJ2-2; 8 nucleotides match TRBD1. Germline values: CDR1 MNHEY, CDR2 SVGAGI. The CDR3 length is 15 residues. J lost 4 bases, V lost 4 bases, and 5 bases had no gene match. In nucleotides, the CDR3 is TGTGCCAGCAGTTCGGGACAGGTGATCACCGGGGAGCTGTTTTTT. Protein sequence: CASSSGQVITGELFF.

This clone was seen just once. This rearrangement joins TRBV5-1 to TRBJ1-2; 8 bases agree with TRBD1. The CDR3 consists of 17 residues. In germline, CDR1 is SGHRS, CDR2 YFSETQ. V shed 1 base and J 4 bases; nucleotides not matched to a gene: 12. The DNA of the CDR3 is TGCGCCAGCAGCTTGACATCAGGACAGGGAGGCGGCTATGGCTACACCTTC. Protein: CASSLTSGQGGGYGYTF.

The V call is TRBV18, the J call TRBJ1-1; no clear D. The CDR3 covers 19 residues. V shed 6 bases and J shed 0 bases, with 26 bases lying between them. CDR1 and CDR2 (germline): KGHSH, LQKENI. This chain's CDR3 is CASSPRMSGELLLNTEAFF. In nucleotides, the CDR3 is TGTGCCAGCTCCCCGCGGATGAGCGGGGAGTTGTTGTTGAACACTGAAGCTTTCTTT. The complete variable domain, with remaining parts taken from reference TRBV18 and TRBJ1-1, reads NAGVMQNPRHLVRRRGQEARLRCSPMKGHSHVYWYRQLPEEGLKFMVYLQKENIIDESGMPKERFSAEFPKEGPSILRIQQVVRGDSAAYFCASSPRMSGELLLNTEAFFGQGTRLTVV.

Here the CDR3 DNA reads TGTGCCAGCAGCTCCCCCCGCGGAGGGACTAGCGGGGGGGCTCGGGAGCAGTACTTC. Its protein is CASSSPRGGTSGGAREQYF. This chain connects TRBV11-2 to TRBJ2-7; 16 nucleotides match TRBD2. The J segment lost 7 bases and the V segment lost 4 bases, leaving 16 bases of the junction unmatched. Germline V CDR1 and CDR2: SGHAT, FQNNGV. CDR3 length equals 19 residues.

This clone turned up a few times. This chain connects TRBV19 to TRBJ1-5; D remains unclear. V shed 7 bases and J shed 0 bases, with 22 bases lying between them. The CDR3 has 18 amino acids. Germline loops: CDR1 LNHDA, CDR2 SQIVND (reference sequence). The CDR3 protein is CASTLAGQRLRSNQPQHF. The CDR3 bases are TGTGCCAGTACCTTGGCGGGTCAGCGTCTCCGTAGCAATCAGCCCCAGCATTTT.

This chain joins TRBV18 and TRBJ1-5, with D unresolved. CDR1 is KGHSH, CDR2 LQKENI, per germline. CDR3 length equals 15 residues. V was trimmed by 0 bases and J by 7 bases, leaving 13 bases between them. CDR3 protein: CASSPPSVRGQPQHF. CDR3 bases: TGTGCCAGCTCACCACCGTCCGTTCGGGGACAGCCCCAGCATTTT. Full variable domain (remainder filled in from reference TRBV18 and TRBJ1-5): NAGVMQNPRHLVRRRGQEARLRCSPMKGHSHVYWYRQLPEEGLKFMVYLQKENIIDESGMPKERFSAEFPKEGPSILRIQQVVRGDSAAYFCASSPPSVRGQPQHFGDGTRLSIL.

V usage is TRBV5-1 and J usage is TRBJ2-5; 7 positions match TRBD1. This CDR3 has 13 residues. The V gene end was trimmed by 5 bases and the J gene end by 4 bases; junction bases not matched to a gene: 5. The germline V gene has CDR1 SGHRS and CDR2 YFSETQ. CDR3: CASRLTGTETQYF. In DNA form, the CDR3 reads TGCGCCAGCAGGTTGACAGGGACAGAGACCCAGTACTTC.

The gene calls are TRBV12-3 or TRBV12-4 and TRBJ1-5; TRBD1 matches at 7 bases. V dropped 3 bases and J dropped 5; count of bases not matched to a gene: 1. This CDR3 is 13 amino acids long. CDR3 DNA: TGTGCCAGCAGTTTTCAGGGGGATCAGCCCCAGCATTTT. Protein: CASSFQGDQPQHF.

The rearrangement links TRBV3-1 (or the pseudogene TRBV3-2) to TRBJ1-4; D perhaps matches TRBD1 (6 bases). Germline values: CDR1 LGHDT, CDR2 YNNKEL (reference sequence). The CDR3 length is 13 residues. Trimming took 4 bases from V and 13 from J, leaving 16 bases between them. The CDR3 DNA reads TGTGCCAGCAGCCCGACGGGGGGCAGGACACTGTTTTTT. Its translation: CASSPTGGRTLFF.

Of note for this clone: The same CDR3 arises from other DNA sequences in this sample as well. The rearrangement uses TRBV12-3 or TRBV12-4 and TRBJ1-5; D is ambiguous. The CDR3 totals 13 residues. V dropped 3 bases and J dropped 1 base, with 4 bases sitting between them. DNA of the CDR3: TGTGCCAGCAGTTTGCGAAGCAATCAGCCCCAGCATTTT. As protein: CASSLRSNQPQHF.

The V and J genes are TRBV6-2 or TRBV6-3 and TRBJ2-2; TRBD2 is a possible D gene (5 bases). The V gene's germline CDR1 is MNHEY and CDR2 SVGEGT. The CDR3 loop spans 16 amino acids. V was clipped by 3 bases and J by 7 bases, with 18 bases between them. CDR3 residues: CASSYMSSFGHGELFF. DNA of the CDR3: TGTGCCAGCAGTTATATGTCTAGCTTTGGTCACGGGGAGCTGTTTTTT.

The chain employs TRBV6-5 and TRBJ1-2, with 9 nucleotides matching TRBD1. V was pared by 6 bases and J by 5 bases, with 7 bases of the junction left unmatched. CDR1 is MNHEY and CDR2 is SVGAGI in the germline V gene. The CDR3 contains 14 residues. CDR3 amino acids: CASRKTGTGYGYTF. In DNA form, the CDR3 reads TGTGCCAGCAGAAAAACCGGGACAGGGTATGGCTACACCTTC.

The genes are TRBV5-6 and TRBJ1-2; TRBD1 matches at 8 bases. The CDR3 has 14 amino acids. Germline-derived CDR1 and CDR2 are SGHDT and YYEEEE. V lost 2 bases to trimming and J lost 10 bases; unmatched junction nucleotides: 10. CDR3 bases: TGTGCCAGCAGCTTCCCGGGACAGGAATACGACTACACCTTC. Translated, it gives CASSFPGQEYDYTF. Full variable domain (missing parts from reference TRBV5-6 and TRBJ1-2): DAGVTQSPTHLIKTRGQQVTLRCSPKSGHDTVSWYQQALGQGPQFIFQYYEEEERQRGNFPDRFSGHQFPNYSSELNVNALLLGDSALYLCASSFPGQEYDYTFGSGTRLTVV.

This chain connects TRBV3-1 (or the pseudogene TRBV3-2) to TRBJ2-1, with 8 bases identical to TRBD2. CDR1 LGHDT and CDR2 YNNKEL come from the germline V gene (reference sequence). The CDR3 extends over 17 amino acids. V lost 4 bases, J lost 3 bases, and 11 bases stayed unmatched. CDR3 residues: CASSPAGLAMLYNEQFF. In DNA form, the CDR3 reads TGTGCCAGCAGCCCAGCCGGACTAGCAATGCTCTACAATGAGCAGTTCTTC.

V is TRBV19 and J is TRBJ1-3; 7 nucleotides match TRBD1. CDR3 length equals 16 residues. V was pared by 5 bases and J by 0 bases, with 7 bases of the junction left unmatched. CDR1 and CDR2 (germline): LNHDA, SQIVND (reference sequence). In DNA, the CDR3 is TGTGCCAGTAGTTCGGACAGGCTAAACTCTGGAAACACCATATATTTT. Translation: CASSSDRLNSGNTIYF.

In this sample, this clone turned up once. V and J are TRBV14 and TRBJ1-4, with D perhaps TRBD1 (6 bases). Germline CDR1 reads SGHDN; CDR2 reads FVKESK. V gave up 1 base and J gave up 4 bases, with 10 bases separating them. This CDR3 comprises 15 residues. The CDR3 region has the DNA TGTGCCAGCAGCCAAGTTGAAGGGGGTAATGAAAAACTGTTTTTT. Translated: CASSQVEGGNEKLFF.

CDR3 coding DNA: TGCAGCGTTGAATTTGCAGGGGACCATGGCTACAATGAGCAGTTCTTC. Encoded protein: CSVEFAGDHGYNEQFF. The chain couples TRBV29-1 to TRBJ2-1; possibly TRBD1 for D (6 bases). CDR3 length: 16 amino acids. V lost 2 bases and J 3 bases, leaving 17 bases between the germline ends. CDR1 and CDR2 (germline): SQVTM, ANQGSEA.

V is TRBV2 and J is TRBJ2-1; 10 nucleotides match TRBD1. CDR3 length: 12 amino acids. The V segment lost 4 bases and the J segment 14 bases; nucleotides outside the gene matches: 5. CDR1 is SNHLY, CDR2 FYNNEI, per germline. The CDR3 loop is CASSGGQGEKFF. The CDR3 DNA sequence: TGTGCCAGCAGTGGCGGACAGGGGGAAAAGTTCTTC.

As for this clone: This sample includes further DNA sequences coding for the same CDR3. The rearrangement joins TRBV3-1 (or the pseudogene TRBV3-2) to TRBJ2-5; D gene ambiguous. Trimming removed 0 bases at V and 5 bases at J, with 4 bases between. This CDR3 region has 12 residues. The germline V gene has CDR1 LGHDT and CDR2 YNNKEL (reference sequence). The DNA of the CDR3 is TGTGCCAGCAGCCAAGACCGGGAGACCCAGTACTTC. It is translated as CASSQDRETQYF.

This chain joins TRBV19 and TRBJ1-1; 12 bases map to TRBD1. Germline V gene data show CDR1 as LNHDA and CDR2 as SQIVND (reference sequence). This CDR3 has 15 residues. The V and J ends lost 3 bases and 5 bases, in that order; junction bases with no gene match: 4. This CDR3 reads CASSIGTGGRTEAFF. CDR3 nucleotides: TGTGCCAGTAGTATCGGGACAGGGGGCCGAACTGAAGCTTTCTTT.

Here the CDR3 DNA reads TGCGCCAGCAGCTTGTCGGTGTACCAAGAGACCCAGTACTTC. Amino acid sequence: CASSLSVYQETQYF. V usage is TRBV5-1 and J usage is TRBJ2-5, with unresolved D. Germline values: CDR1 SGHRS, CDR2 YFSETQ. The V end lost 1 base, the J end lost 0 bases, and 7 bases lay between the germline ends. The CDR3 runs 14 residues.